Shown below are 27 T cell receptor beta chains from a single sample sequenced in a study of vaccination effects on CD4 cells after COVID-19. These receptors have no known antigen. TCRdb keeps only in-frame clones here, not all; method: immunoSEQ multiplex PCR. The table shows roughly 65,000 clones, with roughly three quarters occurring only once. Sequencing in the ViraFEST assay came after antigen-specific CD4+ T cells had been expanded with viral peptide pools, which were used to stimulate PBMC. Following an approximately 11-day culture, CD4+ T cells were purified. Vaccinated participants had no history of SARS-CoV-2 infection and tested negative for nucleocapsid antibodies. The specimen comprised CD4+ T cells from PBMCs cultured with HCoV-NL63 spike peptides, sampled before COVID-19 vaccination. The origin of the receptors is a human donor who received a COVID-19 vaccine.

The gene calls are TRBV4-3 and TRBJ1-6; D gene ambiguous. The CDR3 has 16 residues. Trimming shortened V by 4 bases and J by 8 bases, and 18 bases separated the two germline ends. Germline loops: CDR1 LGHNA, CDR2 YSLEER. In nucleotides, the CDR3 is TGCGCCAGCAGCCTAATGTGGGAGGACGCGGATTCACCCCTCCACTTT. Its translation is CASSLMWEDADSPLHF.

This clone has just a few counts. V gene TRBV5-1 combines with J gene TRBJ1-3, with D possibly matching TRBD1 (5 bases). V was shortened by 5 bases and J by 2 bases, with 8 bases between the two germline ends. This CDR3 comprises 13 residues. Germline V gene data show CDR1 as SGHRS and CDR2 as YFSETQ. The chain's CDR3 is CASRTETGNTIYF. The CDR3 nucleotides are TGCGCCAGCAGGACAGAGACTGGAAACACCATATATTTT. The complete variable domain, with remaining parts taken from reference TRBV5-1 and TRBJ1-3, reads KAGVTQTPRYLIKTRGQQVTLSCSPISGHRSVSWYQQTPGQGLQFLFEYFSETQRNKGNFPGRFSGRQFSNSRSEMNVSTLELGDSALYLCASRTETGNTIYFGEGSWLTVV.

The J gene is TRBJ2-3, the V gene TRBV3-1 (or the pseudogene TRBV3-2); D is unclear. Germline-derived CDR1 and CDR2 are LGHDT and YNNKEL (reference sequence). This CDR3 comprises 12 residues. With 5 bases removed from V and 3 bases from J, the gap between germline ends came to 6 bases. DNA of the CDR3: TGTGCCAGCAGCTACTCAACAGATACGCAGTATTTT. This encodes CASSYSTDTQYF.

This sequence joins TRBV18 and TRBJ1-5; D gene unclear. Germline CDR1 KGHSH, CDR2 LQKENI. The germline V and J ends were trimmed by 3 bases and 0 bases, with 9 bases remaining between them. The CDR3 loop spans 15 amino acids. CDR3 sequence (DNA): TGTGCCAGCTCACCGGATGTTTATAGCAATCAGCCCCAGCATTTT. Amino acid sequence: CASSPDVYSNQPQHF.

This clone was seen only once. The V and J genes are TRBV6-4 and TRBJ1-2, with D uncertain. The CDR3 has 15 residues. Trimming left V 4 bases short and J 4 bases short, with 16 bases between. Germline V CDR1 and CDR2: MRHNA, SNTAGT. This chain's CDR3 is CASSVSIEARYGYTF. In DNA, the CDR3 is TGTGCCAGCAGTGTCTCAATTGAGGCTCGCTATGGCTACACCTTC.

This clone appeared once. J is TRBJ2-1 and V is TRBV10-2; D gene uncertain. Germline values: CDR1 WSHSY, CDR2 SAAADI. Trimming removed 6 bases from V and 1 base from J, with 19 bases in between. The CDR3 consists of 17 residues. This CDR3 reads CASSETRFRVSYNEQFF. DNA of the CDR3: TGCGCCAGCAGCGAGACTCGGTTTCGGGTTTCCTACAATGAGCAGTTCTTC.

The V and J genes are TRBV7-3 and TRBJ2-4, with a weak D call TRBD1 (6 bases). CDR1 and CDR2 from the germline V gene are SGHTA and FQGTGA. V lost 5 bases and J lost 0, with 11 bases in between. The CDR3 totals 15 residues. The CDR3 sequence: CASSVDSLAKNIQYF. Written as DNA, the CDR3 is TGTGCCAGCAGCGTGGACAGCCTAGCCAAAAACATTCAGTACTTC.

This rearrangement joins TRBV20-1 to TRBJ1-1; a possible D gene is TRBD1 (5 bases). This CDR3 region has 14 residues. Germline loops: CDR1 DFQATT, CDR2 SNEGSKA (reference sequence). The V end lost 3 bases, the J end lost 4 bases, and 15 bases lay between the germline ends. The CDR3 region is CSASWGGGGTEAFF. CDR3 nucleotides: TGCAGTGCTAGTTGGGGGGGTGGCGGCACTGAAGCTTTCTTT.

This chain uses TRBV7-6 with TRBJ2-5; 10 bases are a match to TRBD2. J was trimmed by 5 bases and V by 5 bases; bases with no gene match: 11. The germline V gene has CDR1 SGHVS and CDR2 FNYEAQ. The CDR3 spans 16 residues. CDR3 nucleotides: TGTGCCAGCAGCCCAAATAGCGGGGGGCCCTACGAGACCCAGTACTTC. Translating gives CASSPNSGGPYETQYF.

The chain recombines TRBV5-4 with TRBJ2-2; D is possibly TRBD1 (6 bases). V lost 4 bases and J lost 1, with 8 bases in between. Germline V gives CDR1 SGHNT, CDR2 YYREEE (reference sequence). The CDR3 consists of 14 residues. CDR3 DNA sequence: TGTGCCAGCAGCGAACAGGGGAACACCGGGGAGCTGTTTTTT. Translating gives CASSEQGNTGELFF.

The chain recombines TRBV2 with TRBJ2-5; D possibly corresponds to TRBD1 (6 bases). This CDR3 has 15 amino acids. V lost 4 bases and J 5 bases, leaving 17 bases between the germline ends. Per the germline V gene, CDR1 is SNHLY and CDR2 is FYNNEI. Here the CDR3 DNA reads TGTGCCAGCAGTGTTGGTAGGGACAAGGGGGAGACCCAGTACTTC. This translates into CASSVGRDKGETQYF.

The chain joins TRBV7-2 to TRBJ2-1; tentative D call: TRBD2 (5 bases). The CDR3 loop spans 15 amino acids. Trimming left V 0 bases short and J 7 bases short, with 13 bases between. Germline V gene sequence: CDR1 SGHTA, CDR2 FQGNSA. In DNA, the CDR3 is TGTGCCAGCAGCTTAGCTGGAGGCCCCGGGAATGAGCAGTTCTTC. Protein product: CASSLAGGPGNEQFF.

This chain uses TRBV30 with TRBJ2-7, with 7 nucleotides matching TRBD1. V trimming: 1 base; J trimming: 6 bases; junction bases outside the gene matches: 3. The CDR3 is made up of 12 amino acids. Germline V gene data show CDR1 as GTSNPN and CDR2 as SVGIG (reference sequence). CDR3 region: CAWSATGTEQYV. The CDR3 DNA is TGTGCCTGGAGTGCGACAGGGACCGAGCAGTACGTC.

The gene calls are TRBV30 and TRBJ1-4, with D perhaps TRBD1 (6 bases). The V end lost 0 bases, the J end lost 8 bases, and 16 bases lay between the germline ends. Per the germline V gene, CDR1 is GTSNPN and CDR2 is SVGIG (reference sequence). The CDR3 is 15 amino acids. The CDR3 reads CAWSVRPGVREKLFF. CDR3 coding DNA: TGTGCCTGGAGTGTAAGACCAGGGGTACGGGAAAAACTGTTTTTT. The full variable domain, in which reference TRBV30 and TRBJ1-4 provide the parts outside the CDR3, is SQTIHQWPATLVQPVGSPLSLECTVEGTSNPNLYWYRQAAGRGLQLLFYSVGIGQISSEVPQNLSASRPQDRQFILSSKKLLLSDSGFYLCAWSVRPGVREKLFFGSGTQLSVL.

This sequence joins TRBV2 and TRBJ1-5; 8 bases fit TRBD1. V lost 7 bases, J lost 5 bases, and 4 bases stayed unmatched. The germline V gene encodes CDR1 SNHLY and CDR2 FYNNEI. The CDR3 has 13 amino acids. CDR3 DNA: TGTGCCAGCACCGCGACAGGGGATCAGCCCCAGCATTTT. Translating it yields CASTATGDQPQHF.

This clone appeared a single time. The chain couples TRBV5-4 to TRBJ2-5; 8 bases are shared with TRBD1. The CDR3 totals 15 residues. CDR1 and CDR2 from the germline V gene are SGHNT and YYREEE (reference sequence). The ends lost 3 bases at V and 1 base at J; junction bases unmatched: 5. CDR3 sequence: CASSSPGQGQETQYF. The DNA of the CDR3 is TGTGCCAGCAGCTCACCTGGACAGGGCCAAGAGACCCAGTACTTC.

The chain combines TRBV7-9 with TRBJ2-1; no firm D call. The germline gives CDR1 SEHNR, CDR2 FQNEAQ (reference sequence). The V gene lost 5 bases and the J gene lost 9 bases, with 14 bases spanning the gap. The CDR3 has 13 residues. The CDR3 protein is CASSPQARIEQFF. CDR3 DNA: TGTGCCAGCAGCCCCCAGGCGAGAATTGAGCAGTTCTTC.

J is TRBJ2-1 and V is TRBV5-3; D unresolved. TRBV5-3 is an open reading frame whose function is uncertain. This CDR3 spans 12 amino acids. The V end lost 4 bases, the J end lost 4 bases, and 6 bases lay between the germline ends. The CDR3 DNA reads TGTGCCAGAAGCCTGGGATACAATGAGCAGTTCTTC. It encodes CARSLGYNEQFF.

V and J are TRBV2 and TRBJ2-3; D ambiguous. Germline assignment: CDR1 SNHLY and CDR2 FYNNEI. The CDR3 contains 13 residues. V was trimmed by 5 bases and J by 2 bases, leaving 8 bases between them. Here the CDR3 reads CASSYLYTDTQYF. DNA for the CDR3: TGTGCCAGCAGTTATCTTTACACAGATACGCAGTATTTT.

This chain connects TRBV5-1 to TRBJ1-3; the D is unclear. Per germline, CDR1 SGHRS and CDR2 YFSETQ. Trimming pared 1 base from V and 2 bases from J, leaving 10 bases between. The CDR3 sequence is 15 residues long. The CDR3 spells CASSLRGETGNTIYF. DNA of the CDR3: TGCGCCAGCAGCTTGCGGGGAGAAACTGGAAACACCATATATTTT.

The sample holds one count of this clone. The rearrangement joins TRBV7-2 to TRBJ2-2; D perhaps matches TRBD2 (6 bases). The CDR3 loop spans 15 amino acids. CDR1 is SGHTA and CDR2 is FQGNSA in the germline V gene. Trimming removed 4 bases from V and 1 base from J, with 10 bases in between. The CDR3 DNA is TGTGCCAGCAGCTCCTCGGGACTGAACACCGGGGAGCTGTTTTTT. Translation: CASSSSGLNTGELFF.

CDR3 in DNA: TGTGCCTTTACCTCAGGCTACTATGGCTACACCTTC. Amino acid sequence: CAFTSGYYGYTF. The genes are TRBV30 and TRBJ1-2; D is uncertain. Germline CDR1 is GTSNPN and CDR2 is SVGIG (reference sequence). Trimming shortened V by 7 bases and J by 3 bases, and 12 bases separated the two germline ends. This CDR3 region has 12 residues.

The chain carries TRBV2 and TRBJ1-6; 7 bases align to TRBD1. CDR1 is SNHLY, CDR2 FYNNEI, per germline. The CDR3 contains 16 residues. V lost 4 bases to trimming and J lost 3 bases; unmatched junction nucleotides: 6. The CDR3: CASSGDSILYNSPLHF. CDR3 sequence (DNA): TGTGCCAGCAGTGGGGACAGTATTCTCTATAATTCACCCCTCCACTTT.

This chain links TRBV12-5 with TRBJ2-5; D may be TRBD1 (6 bases). The germline V gene encodes CDR1 LGHNT and CDR2 FRNRAP. This CDR3 comprises 14 residues. Trimming took off 5 bases at V and 4 bases at J, with 14 bases between the two ends. This CDR3 is CASGKRQVGETQYF. CDR3 in DNA: TGTGCTAGTGGTAAACGACAGGTAGGAGAGACCCAGTACTTC.

This clone was picked up one time. The chain joins TRBV27 to TRBJ2-1, with D uncertain. The germline CDR1 and CDR2 sequences are MNHEY and SMNVEV (reference sequence). The CDR3 has 14 amino acids. V shed 5 bases and J shed 0 bases, with 8 bases lying between them. The chain's CDR3 is CASSLVSSYNEQFF. CDR3 bases: TGTGCCAGCAGTCTGGTTAGCTCCTACAATGAGCAGTTCTTC.

This chain connects TRBV7-6 to TRBJ2-1; D remains ambiguous. The CDR3 totals 15 residues. With 2 bases removed from V and 5 bases from J, the gap between germline ends came to 13 bases. Germline V gives CDR1 SGHVS, CDR2 FNYEAQ. The CDR3 region is CASSLQRKVDNEQFF. In nucleotides, the CDR3 is TGTGCCAGCAGCTTACAACGGAAAGTGGACAATGAGCAGTTCTTC.

V and J are TRBV3-1 (or the pseudogene TRBV3-2) and TRBJ1-6; D might be TRBD1 (5 bases). Germline V gene data show CDR1 as LGHDT and CDR2 as YNNKEL (reference sequence). V was cut by 7 bases and J by 4 bases, with 11 bases left in between. This CDR3 contains 14 residues. Here the CDR3 reads CASNKGRYNSPLHF. The CDR3 DNA reads as TGTGCCAGCAACAAGGGACGGTATAATTCACCCCTCCACTTT.